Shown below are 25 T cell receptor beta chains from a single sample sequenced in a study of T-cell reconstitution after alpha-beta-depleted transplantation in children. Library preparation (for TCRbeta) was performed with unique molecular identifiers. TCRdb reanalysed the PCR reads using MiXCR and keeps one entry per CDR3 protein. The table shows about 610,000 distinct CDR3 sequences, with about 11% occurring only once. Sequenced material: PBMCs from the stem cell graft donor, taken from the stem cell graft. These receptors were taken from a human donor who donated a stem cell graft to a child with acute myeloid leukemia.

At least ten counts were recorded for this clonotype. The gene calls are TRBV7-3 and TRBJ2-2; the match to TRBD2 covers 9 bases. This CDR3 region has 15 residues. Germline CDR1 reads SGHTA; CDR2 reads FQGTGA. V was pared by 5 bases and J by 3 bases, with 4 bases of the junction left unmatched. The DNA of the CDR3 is TGTGCCAGCAGCATTCTAGCGGGGCACACCGGGGAGCTGTTTTTT. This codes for CASSILAGHTGELFF.

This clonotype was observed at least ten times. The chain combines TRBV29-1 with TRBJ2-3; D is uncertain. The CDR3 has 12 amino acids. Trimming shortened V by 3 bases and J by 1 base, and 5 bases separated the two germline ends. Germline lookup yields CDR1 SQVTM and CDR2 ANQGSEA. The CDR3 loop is CSVELGTDTQYF. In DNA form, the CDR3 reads TGCAGCGTTGAGTTAGGCACAGATACGCAGTATTTT.

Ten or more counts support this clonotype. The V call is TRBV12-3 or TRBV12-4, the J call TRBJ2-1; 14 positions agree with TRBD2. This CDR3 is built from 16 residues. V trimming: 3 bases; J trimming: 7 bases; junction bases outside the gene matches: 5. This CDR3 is CASSLRGLAGANEQFF. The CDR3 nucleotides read TGTGCCAGCAGTTTGCGGGGACTAGCGGGAGCTAATGAGCAGTTCTTC.

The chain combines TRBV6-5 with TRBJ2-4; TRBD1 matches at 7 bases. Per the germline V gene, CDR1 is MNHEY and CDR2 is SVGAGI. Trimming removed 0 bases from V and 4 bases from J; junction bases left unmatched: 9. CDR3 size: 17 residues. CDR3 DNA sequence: TGTGCCAGCAGTTACTCTGGCAGGGGGAATTCGAAAAACATTCAGTACTTC. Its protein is CASSYSGRGNSKNIQYF.

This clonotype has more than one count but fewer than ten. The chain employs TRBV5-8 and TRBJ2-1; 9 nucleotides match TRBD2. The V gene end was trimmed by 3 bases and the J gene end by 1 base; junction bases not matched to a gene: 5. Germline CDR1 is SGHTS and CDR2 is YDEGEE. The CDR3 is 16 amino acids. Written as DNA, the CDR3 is TGTGCCAGCAGCTCCCTAGCGGGAATATCCTACAATGAGCAGTTCTTC. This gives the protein CASSSLAGISYNEQFF.

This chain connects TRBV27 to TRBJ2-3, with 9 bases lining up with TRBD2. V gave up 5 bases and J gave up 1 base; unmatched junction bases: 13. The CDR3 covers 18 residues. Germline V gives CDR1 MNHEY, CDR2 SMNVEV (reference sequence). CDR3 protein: CASSPRVSREGGTDTQYF. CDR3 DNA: TGTGCCAGCAGTCCCCGAGTTTCGCGGGAGGGCGGCACAGATACGCAGTATTTT.

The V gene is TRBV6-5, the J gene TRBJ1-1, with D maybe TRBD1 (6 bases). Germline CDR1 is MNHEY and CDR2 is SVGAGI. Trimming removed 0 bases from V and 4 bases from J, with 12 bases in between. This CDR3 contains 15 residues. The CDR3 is CASSYSGGVGTEAFF. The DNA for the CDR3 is TGTGCCAGCAGTTACTCAGGGGGTGTAGGCACTGAAGCTTTCTTT.

CDR3 DNA: TGTGCCAGCAGCCAAATGGGGACAGGGGTTGGGTCCTACGAGCAGTACTTC. It codes for CASSQMGTGVGSYEQYF. The chain joins TRBV4-2 to TRBJ2-7; 10 bases match TRBD1. The germline CDR1 and CDR2 sequences are LGHNA and YNFKEQ. The V gene end was trimmed by 2 bases and the J gene end by 1 base; junction bases not matched to a gene: 8. The CDR3 has 17 amino acids.

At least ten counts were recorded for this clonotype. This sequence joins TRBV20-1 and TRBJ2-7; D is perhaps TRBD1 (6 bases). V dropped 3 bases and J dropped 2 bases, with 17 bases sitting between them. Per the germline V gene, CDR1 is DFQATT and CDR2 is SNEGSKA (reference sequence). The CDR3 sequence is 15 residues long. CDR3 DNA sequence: TGCAGTGCTAGCGGGATTATGGCAGGGGCCTACGAGCAGTACTTC. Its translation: CSASGIMAGAYEQYF.

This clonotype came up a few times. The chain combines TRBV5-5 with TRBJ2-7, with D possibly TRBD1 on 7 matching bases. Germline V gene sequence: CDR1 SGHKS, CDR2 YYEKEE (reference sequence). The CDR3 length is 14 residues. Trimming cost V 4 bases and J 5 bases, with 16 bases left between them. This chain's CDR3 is CASSHRGLVNEQYF. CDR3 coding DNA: TGTGCCAGCAGCCACAGGGGACTGGTGAACGAGCAGTACTTC.

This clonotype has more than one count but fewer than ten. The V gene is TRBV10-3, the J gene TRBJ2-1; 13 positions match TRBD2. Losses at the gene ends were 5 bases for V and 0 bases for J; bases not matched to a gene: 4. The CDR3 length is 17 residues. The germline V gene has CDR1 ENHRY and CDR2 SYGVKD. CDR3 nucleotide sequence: TGTGCCATCAGTCAAAGGACTAGCGGGAGCTCCTACAATGAGCAGTTCTTC. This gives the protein CAISQRTSGSSYNEQFF.

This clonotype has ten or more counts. The DNA for the CDR3 is TGTGCCATCAGCGACAGGACCAATTCACCCCTCCACTTT. It specifies CAISDRTNSPLHF. The chain joins TRBV10-3 to TRBJ1-6, with D maybe TRBD1 (6 bases). The CDR3 covers 13 residues. Germline-derived CDR1 and CDR2 are ENHRY and SYGVKD. V was cut by 6 bases and J by 7 bases, with 10 bases left in between.

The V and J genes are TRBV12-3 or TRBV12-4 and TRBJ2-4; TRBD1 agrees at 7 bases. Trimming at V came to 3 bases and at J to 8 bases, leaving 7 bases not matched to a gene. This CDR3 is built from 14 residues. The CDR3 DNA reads TGTGCCAGCAGTTTCAGGGGGATAGGGGACATTCAGTACTTC. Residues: CASSFRGIGDIQYF.

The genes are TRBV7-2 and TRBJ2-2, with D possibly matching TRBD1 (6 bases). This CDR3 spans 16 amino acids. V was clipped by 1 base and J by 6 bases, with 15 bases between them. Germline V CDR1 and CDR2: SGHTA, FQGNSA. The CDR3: CASSLGAGGVAGELFF. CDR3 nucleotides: TGTGCCAGCAGCTTAGGAGCTGGGGGCGTCGCCGGGGAGCTGTTTTTT.

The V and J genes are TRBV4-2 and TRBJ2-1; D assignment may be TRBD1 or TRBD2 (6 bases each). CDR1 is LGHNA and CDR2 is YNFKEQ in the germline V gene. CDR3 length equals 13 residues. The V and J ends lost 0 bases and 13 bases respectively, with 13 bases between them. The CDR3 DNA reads TGTGCCAGCAGCCAAGATACGAACGGGGGCCAGTTCTTC. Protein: CASSQDTNGGQFF.

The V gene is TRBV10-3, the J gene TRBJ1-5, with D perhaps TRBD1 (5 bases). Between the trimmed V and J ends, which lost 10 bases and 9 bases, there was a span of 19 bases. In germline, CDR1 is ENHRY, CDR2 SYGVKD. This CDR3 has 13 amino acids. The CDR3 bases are TGTGCCACCGGACATACTCAGGGACGGCCCCAGCATTTT. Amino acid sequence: CATGHTQGRPQHF.

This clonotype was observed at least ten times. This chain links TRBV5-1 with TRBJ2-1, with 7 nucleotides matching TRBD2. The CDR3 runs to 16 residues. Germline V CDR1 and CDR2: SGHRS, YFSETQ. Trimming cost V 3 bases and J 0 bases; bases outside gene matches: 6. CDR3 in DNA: TGCGCCAGCAGCTATAGCGGGCCGCCCTCCTACAATGAGCAGTTCTTC. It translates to CASSYSGPPSYNEQFF.

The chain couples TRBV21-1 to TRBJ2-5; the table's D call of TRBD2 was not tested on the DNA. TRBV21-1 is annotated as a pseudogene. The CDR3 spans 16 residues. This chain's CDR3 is CASSASGLVLGGTQYF. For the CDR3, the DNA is TGTGCCAGCAGCGCATCCGGACTAGTCCTGGGGGGGACCCAGTACTTC.

In DNA form, the CDR3 reads TGCAGCGTCCGGTCCCTGGGCAGTGAGCAGTTCTTC. Translation: CSVRSLGSEQFF. V gene TRBV29-1 combines with J gene TRBJ2-1; the D is unclear. This CDR3 is 12 amino acids long. V gave up 6 bases and J gave up 9 bases, with 15 bases separating them. Germline lookup yields CDR1 SQVTM and CDR2 ANQGSEA.

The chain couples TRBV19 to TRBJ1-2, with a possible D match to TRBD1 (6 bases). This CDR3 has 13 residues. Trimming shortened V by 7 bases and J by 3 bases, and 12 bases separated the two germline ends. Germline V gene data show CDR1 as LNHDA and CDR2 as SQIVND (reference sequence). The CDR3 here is CASNQGPHYGYTF. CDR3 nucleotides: TGTGCCAGTAATCAGGGGCCCCACTATGGCTACACCTTC.

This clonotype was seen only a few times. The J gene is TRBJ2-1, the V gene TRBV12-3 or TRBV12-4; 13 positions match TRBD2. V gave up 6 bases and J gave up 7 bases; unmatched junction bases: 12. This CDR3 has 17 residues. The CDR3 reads CASSGEGRTSGRNEQFF. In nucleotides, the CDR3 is TGTGCCAGCAGCGGGGAGGGTCGGACTAGCGGGAGAAATGAGCAGTTCTTC.

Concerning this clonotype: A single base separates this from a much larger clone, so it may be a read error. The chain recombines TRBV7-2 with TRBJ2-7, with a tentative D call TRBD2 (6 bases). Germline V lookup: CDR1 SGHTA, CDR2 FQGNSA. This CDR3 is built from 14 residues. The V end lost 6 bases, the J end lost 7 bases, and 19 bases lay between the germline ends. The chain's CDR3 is CASRGTAELREQYF. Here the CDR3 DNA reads TGTGCCAGCAGGGGGACTGCAGAGCTCCGGGAGCAGTACTTC.

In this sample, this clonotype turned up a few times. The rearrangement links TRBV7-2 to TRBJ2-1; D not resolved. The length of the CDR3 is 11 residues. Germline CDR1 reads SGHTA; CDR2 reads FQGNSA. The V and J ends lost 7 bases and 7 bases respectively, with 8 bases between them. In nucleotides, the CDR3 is TGTGCCAGCAAACGGGTAAATGAGCAGTTCTTC. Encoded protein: CASKRVNEQFF.

The CDR3 bases are TGCGCCAGCAGCCCCTATGGGGGGGATACGCAGTATTTT. This codes for CASSPYGGDTQYF. The rearrangement links TRBV5-1 to TRBJ2-3, with D maybe TRBD2 (6 bases). Germline CDR1 reads SGHRS; CDR2 reads YFSETQ. The CDR3 totals 13 residues. The V end lost 4 bases, the J end lost 6 bases, and 12 bases lay between the germline ends. The variable domain in full, completed from reference TRBV5-1 and TRBJ2-3, reads KAGVTQTPRYLIKTRGQQVTLSCSPISGHRSVSWYQQTPGQGLQFLFEYFSETQRNKGNFPGRFSGRQFSNSRSEMNVSTLELGDSALYLCASSPYGGDTQYFGPGTRLTVL.

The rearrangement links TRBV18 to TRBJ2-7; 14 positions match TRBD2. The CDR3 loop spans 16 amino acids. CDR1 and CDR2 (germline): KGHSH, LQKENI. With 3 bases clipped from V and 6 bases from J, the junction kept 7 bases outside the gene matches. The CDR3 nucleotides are TGTGCCAGCTCACCTGACCGACTAGCGGGGGGGGCCGAGCAGTACTTC. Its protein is CASSPDRLAGGAEQYF.